These T cell receptor beta chains were read from a single sample in a study of radiotherapy plus CTLA-4 blockade in lung cancer. The table came from immunoSEQ multiplex PCR; TCRdb's copy has only in-frame clones and leaves some out. Of over 100,000 clones listed, about four fifths are singletons. This specimen was peripheral blood, taken from a patient treated with radiotherapy plus ipilimumab. These receptors originate from a human donor with non-small cell lung cancer that progressed on radiotherapy plus ipilimumab. Some clones in this sample may be carry-over from other donors' samples. Each CDR3 is given with its conserved first and last residue. The D gene is left open where the match is weak. For some rows the clone size is stated as once, few or many, or as a class when expanded; others skip it.

CDR3nt	CDR3aa	abundance	d_gene	j_gene	v_gene
TGTGCCAGTAACCCGGGACGGACCTACGAGCAGTACTTC	CASNPGRTYEQYF	.	.	TRBJ2-7	TRBV19
TGCGCCAGGAACCGTGGACCCCTCCACTTT	CARNRGPLHF	once	.	TRBJ1-6	TRBV10-1
TGCGCCAGCAGTCAACGGGACAGGTCTGATAGTCATAATGAAAAACTGTTTTTT	CASSQRDRSDSHNEKLFF	.	TRBD1	TRBJ1-4	TRBV23-1
TGTGCCAGTAGTATCGCCGGGATACTAAACTATGGCTACACCTTC	CASSIAGILNYGYTF	.	.	TRBJ1-2	TRBV19
TGCGCCAGCAGCTTGGTCAGGGACACTGAAGCTTTCTTT	CASSLVRDTEAFF	.	.	TRBJ1-1	TRBV5-1
TGCGCCAGCAGCTTGAGTCTAGCGGGGGCGCAGGAGCAGTACTTC	CASSLSLAGAQEQYF	.	TRBD2	TRBJ2-7	TRBV5-1
TGTGCCAGCAGCTTATTACCAGCATCAAAATACGAGCAGTACTTC	CASSLLPASKYEQYF	.	.	TRBJ2-7	TRBV7-2
TGCGCCAGCAGCCAAGATAGTATAGCGAACACTGAAGCTTTCTTT	CASSQDSIANTEAFF	.	.	TRBJ1-1	TRBV4-1
TGTGCCAGCAGCTTATATACGGGAATTGACGAGCAGTACTTC	CASSLYTGIDEQYF	.	.	TRBJ2-7	TRBV11-2
TGCGCCAGCAGCTTGACCCTGGGTCCCTCGGGATACGAGCAGTACTTC	CASSLTLGPSGYEQYF	.	.	TRBJ2-7	TRBV5-1
TGTGCCAGCAGCTCCAGGACTAGCGGCTACACAGATACGCAGTATTTT	CASSSRTSGYTDTQYF	.	TRBD2	TRBJ2-3	TRBV11-1
TGTGCCAGCAGCTTTGCAGGCTGGGCCTCCTATGGAAACACCATATATTTT	CASSFAGWASYGNTIYF	.	.	TRBJ1-3	TRBV7-2
TGTGCCAGCTCACCAACGTATGGGGGCGTGGATATTTCACCCCTCCACTTT	CASSPTYGGVDISPLHF	.	.	TRBJ1-6	TRBV18
TGTGCCAGCAGCCCCGCCGTAGGGTTCACTGAAGCTTTCTTT	CASSPAVGFTEAFF	.	.	TRBJ1-1	TRBV5-5
TGTGCCAGCAGTTTAGGGGGGGGTTTGAACACTGAAGCTTTCTTT	CASSLGGGLNTEAFF	.	.	TRBJ1-1	TRBV2
TGCGCCAGCAGCCCCGGGACGAGGGCCGAGACCCAGTACTTC	CASSPGTRAETQYF	.	.	TRBJ2-5	TRBV5-1
TGTGCCAGCAGCGTCCCTAAGACAGACCTCTACGAGCAGTACTTC	CASSVPKTDLYEQYF	.	.	TRBJ2-7	TRBV5-8
TGTGCCAGCAGCGTGGGGGGACAGATGAACACTGAAGCTTTCTTT	CASSVGGQMNTEAFF	.	TRBD1	TRBJ1-1	TRBV7-2
TGTGCCAGCAGGAAAAAAGGCGGCAGGGGATTTTACTTC	CASRKKGGRGFYF	.	.	TRBJ2-4	TRBV5-6
TGCGCCAGCAGCCATGGACAGGGAGGTACCTACGAGCAGTACTTC	CASSHGQGGTYEQYF	.	TRBD1	TRBJ2-7	TRBV4-3
TGTGCCAGCAGGGGACAGGGGGATAATTCACCCCTCCACTTT	CASRGQGDNSPLHF	few	TRBD1	TRBJ1-6	TRBV6-4
TGTGCCAGCAGTGGGACAGGGTATTATAAGTTCTTT	CASSGTGYYKFF	.	TRBD1	TRBJ1-1	TRBV7-9
TGTGCCAGCAGTGACCAAGCGGAGGGGACCTTTTATGGCTACACCTTC	CASSDQAEGTFYGYTF	.	.	TRBJ1-2	TRBV2
TGTGCCAGCAGCCGGACAGGTTCTGGGGCCAACGTCCTGACTTTC	CASSRTGSGANVLTF	once	TRBD1	TRBJ2-6	TRBV13
TGTGCCAGCAGTTACGATGGTGGCCTGCAGTTCTTC	CASSYDGGLQFF	once	.	TRBJ2-1	TRBV6-5
TGTGCCAGCTCCCACCGGACAGGGGAATCCTACGAGCAGTACTTC	CASSHRTGESYEQYF	once	TRBD1	TRBJ2-7	TRBV18
TGCGCCAGCAGCCGGGTCCCGGTTGGGGGGCTCTATGGCTACACCTTC	CASSRVPVGGLYGYTF	.	.	TRBJ1-2	TRBV4-3
TGTGCCAGCAGCTTTCAGGGGTCTAACACCGGGGAGCTGTTTTTT	CASSFQGSNTGELFF	.	.	TRBJ2-2	TRBV6-6
TGTGCCAGCAGTGGTCACCGGGACAGCTATAATTCACCCCTCCACTTT	CASSGHRDSYNSPLHF	.	TRBD1	TRBJ1-6	TRBV6-1
TGTGCCAGCAGTCGCATAACAGGGACGCGTCAGCCCCAGCATTTT	CASSRITGTRQPQHF	.	.	TRBJ1-5	TRBV28
TGTGCCAGCAGCTTAGAATACAGGGAGAGCAATCAGCCCCAGCATTTT	CASSLEYRESNQPQHF	.	.	TRBJ1-5	TRBV7-2
TGTGCCACCAGCAGAGATAGGCAGGGCGAGCAGTACTTC	CATSRDRQGEQYF	.	.	TRBJ2-7	TRBV15
TGCGCCAGCAGCGGAGCTTCTGGTGTTTGGGCCGGGGAGCTGTTTTTT	CASSGASGVWAGELFF	.	.	TRBJ2-2	TRBV5-1
TGTGCTAGCAGCTTGGTGGGGGGGCCGTTGGAGACCCAGTACTTC	CASSLVGGPLETQYF	once	.	TRBJ2-5	TRBV7-7
TGTGCCAGCAGCCCGGACAGGGGAGGGAGGGAGCAGTTCTTC	CASSPDRGGREQFF	.	TRBD1	TRBJ2-1	TRBV7-3
TGTGCCAGTAGCCCAAGGACAAATTCACCCCTCCACTTT	CASSPRTNSPLHF	few	.	TRBJ1-6	TRBV19
TGTGCCACCGAACAGGGAAGTGTCTCTGGAAACACCATATATTTT	CATEQGSVSGNTIYF	.	.	TRBJ1-3	TRBV19
TGCGCCAGCAGCCAAGAAGTTCAGTTTGAGGCGGGTAATTCACCCCTCCACTTT	CASSQEVQFEAGNSPLHF	.	.	TRBJ1-6	TRBV4-3
TGTGCCAGCAGTTTACAGAGGGCTGATACGCAGTATTTT	CASSLQRADTQYF	.	.	TRBJ2-3	TRBV27
TGTGCCAGCAGGGGCGAGTGGGGATCGAAAGAAAACATTCAGTACTTC	CASRGEWGSKENIQYF	.	.	TRBJ2-4	TRBV2
TGTGCCAGCAGTACAGGGCTCGACTATGGCTACACCTTC	CASSTGLDYGYTF	once	.	TRBJ1-2	TRBV28